This T cell receptor (beta chain) was sequenced during a study of T cell responses to AZD1222 COVID-19 vaccine. Study-level points and caveats: Among those given AZD1222, only five or six were seropositive at baseline. Repertoire samples came only from after the peak T cell response.

As to this clone: The antigen remains unidentified.

With 0 bases clipped from V and 8 bases from J, the junction kept 5 bases outside the gene matches. The CDR3 runs to 15 residues. The germline CDR1 and CDR2 sequences are LNHNV and YYDKDF (reference sequence). Sequenced by immunoSEQ multiplex PCR; TCRdb stores in-frame clones only, minus some. The sample has over 140,000 clones, and its top ten clones hold under 2.5%. The sequence came from an adult in good health. The rearrangement links TRBV15 to TRBJ2-1, with TRBD1 matching 9 bases. The sequenced sample consisted of peripheral blood. The CDR3 region is CATSREPGTGHEQFF. In DNA form, the CDR3 reads TGTGCCACCAGCAGAGAACCCGGGACAGGGCATGAGCAGTTCTTC.